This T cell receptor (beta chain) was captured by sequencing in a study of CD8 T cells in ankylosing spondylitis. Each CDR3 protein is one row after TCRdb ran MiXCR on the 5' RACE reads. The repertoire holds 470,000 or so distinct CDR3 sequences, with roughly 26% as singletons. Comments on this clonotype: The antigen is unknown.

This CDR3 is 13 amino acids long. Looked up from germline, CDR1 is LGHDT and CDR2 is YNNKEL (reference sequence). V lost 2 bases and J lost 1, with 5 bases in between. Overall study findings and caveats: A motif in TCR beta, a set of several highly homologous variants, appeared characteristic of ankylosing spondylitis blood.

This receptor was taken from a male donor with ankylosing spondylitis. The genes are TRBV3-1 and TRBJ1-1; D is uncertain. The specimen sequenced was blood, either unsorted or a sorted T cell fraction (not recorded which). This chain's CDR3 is CASSQRENTEAFF. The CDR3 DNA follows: TGTGCCAGCAGCCAACGGGAGAACACTGAAGCTTTCTTT.